These 16 T cell receptor beta chains originate from one sample sequenced in a study of T cell responses to AZD1222 COVID-19 vaccine. Repertoires were generated with immunoSEQ multiplex PCR, while TCRdb's copy carries only in-frame clones and drops some. Among 100,000 to 150,000 clones listed, roughly 92% were seen once. This sample comprised peripheral blood, obtained on day 0 of AZD1222 vaccination. Every receptor here comes from an adult in good health.

The genes are TRBV7-2 and TRBJ2-1, with D tentatively TRBD2 (6 bases). The length of the CDR3 is 14 residues. The ends were cut back, 0 bases at V and 8 bases at J, with 11 bases in the middle. The germline gives CDR1 SGHTA, CDR2 FQGNSA. The CDR3 sequence is CASSLAGTGDEQFF. The CDR3, as DNA: TGTGCCAGCAGCTTAGCTGGAACGGGGGATGAGCAGTTCTTC.

The rearrangement joins TRBV28 to TRBJ1-2, with D possibly being TRBD1 (5 bases). The CDR3 runs to 14 residues. The V end was cut by 3 bases, the J end by 0 bases, with 8 bases between. Looked up from germline, CDR1 is MDHEN and CDR2 is SYDVKM. CDR3: CASSFGATNYGYTF. The CDR3 nucleotides are TGTGCCAGCAGTTTTGGGGCGACTAACTATGGCTACACCTTC.

This chain uses TRBV5-1 with TRBJ1-4; D is unresolved. This CDR3 has 15 residues. V shed 3 bases and J shed 5 bases, with 14 bases lying between them. The germline CDR1 and CDR2 sequences are SGHRS and YFSETQ. In DNA, the CDR3 is TGCGCCAGCAGCTCCACCGATTCCGGGAATGAAAAACTGTTTTTT. This gives the protein CASSSTDSGNEKLFF.

The V gene is TRBV5-4, the J gene TRBJ1-1, with 7 bases identical to TRBD1. CDR3 length: 16 residues. V gave up 7 bases and J gave up 3 bases; unmatched junction bases: 15. The germline CDR1 and CDR2 sequences are SGHNT and YYREEE (reference sequence). CDR3 amino acids: CASASGDLQGHTEAFF. The DNA for the CDR3 is TGTGCCAGCGCGTCGGGGGATTTACAGGGGCACACTGAAGCTTTCTTT.

The chain employs TRBV7-9 and TRBJ2-2; the match to TRBD1 covers 10 bases. The CDR3 loop spans 14 amino acids. Per the germline V gene, CDR1 is SEHNR and CDR2 is FQNEAQ (reference sequence). V dropped 5 bases and J dropped 5; count of bases not matched to a gene: 2. The CDR3 bases are TGTGCCAGCAGCGGGGACAGGGGAACCGGGGAGCTGTTTTTT. Its translation: CASSGDRGTGELFF.

The rearrangement joins TRBV19 to TRBJ2-5, with 9 bases matching TRBD1. The J segment lost 4 bases and the V segment lost 6 bases, leaving 3 bases of the junction unmatched. CDR3 size: 13 residues. Germline values: CDR1 LNHDA, CDR2 SQIVND (reference sequence). CDR3 bases: TGTGCCAGTAGCCGGACAGGGGCAGAGACCCAGTACTTC. Translation gives CASSRTGAETQYF. Supplemented by reference TRBV19 and TRBJ2-5, the full variable domain reads DGGITQSPKYLFRKEGQNVTLSCEQNLNHDAMYWYRQDPGQGLRLIYYSQIVNDFQKGDIAEGYSVSREKKESFPLTVTSAQKNPTAFYLCASSRTGAETQYFGPGTRLLVL.

By sample fraction, this clone is large. The J gene is TRBJ1-2, the V gene TRBV15, with D uncertain. From germline, CDR1 is LNHNV and CDR2 YYDKDF (reference sequence). V dropped 0 bases and J dropped 6 bases, with 14 bases sitting between them. CDR3 size: 15 residues. The CDR3 loop is CATSRDWKNQDGYTF. As DNA, the CDR3 is TGTGCCACCAGCAGAGATTGGAAAAACCAGGATGGCTACACCTTC. Full variable domain (remainder filled in from reference TRBV15 and TRBJ1-2): DAMVIQNPRYQVTQFGKPVTLSCSQTLNHNVMYWYQQKSSQAPKLLFHYYDKDFNNEADTPDNFQSRRPNTSFCFLDIRSPGLGDTAMYLCATSRDWKNQDGYTFGSGTRLTVV.

The CDR3, as DNA: TGCGCCAGCAGCTTAACTAGCGGGAGCGCTTCCTACGAGCAGTACTTC. Its translation: CASSLTSGSASYEQYF. V gene TRBV5-1 combines with J gene TRBJ2-7; 11 bases are shared with TRBD2. This CDR3 is built from 16 residues. Germline V gene sequence: CDR1 SGHRS, CDR2 YFSETQ. V was clipped by 2 bases and J by 1 base; unmatched bases: 5. The variable domain in full, completed from reference TRBV5-1 and TRBJ2-7, reads KAGVTQTPRYLIKTRGQQVTLSCSPISGHRSVSWYQQTPGQGLQFLFEYFSETQRNKGNFPGRFSGRQFSNSRSEMNVSTLELGDSALYLCASSLTSGSASYEQYFGPGTRLTVT.

The rearrangement joins TRBV19 to TRBJ1-1; D not certain. Germline values: CDR1 LNHDA, CDR2 SQIVND (reference sequence). The V end was cut by 4 bases, the J end by 2 bases, with 5 bases between. CDR3 length equals 12 residues. CDR3 sequence reads: CASSRQNTEAFF. DNA of the CDR3: TGTGCCAGTAGTAGACAAAACACTGAAGCTTTCTTT. Combining the CDR3 with reference TRBV19 and TRBJ1-1 gives the whole variable domain DGGITQSPKYLFRKEGQNVTLSCEQNLNHDAMYWYRQDPGQGLRLIYYSQIVNDFQKGDIAEGYSVSREKKESFPLTVTSAQKNPTAFYLCASSRQNTEAFFGQGTRLTVV.

J is TRBJ2-3 and V is TRBV9; D is unclear. CDR3 length: 14 amino acids. Trimming left V 4 bases short and J 6 bases short, with 15 bases between. Germline lookup yields CDR1 SGDLS and CDR2 YYNGEE. DNA for the CDR3: TGTGCCAGCAGCCCGCGAAATGCACCCGATACGCAGTATTTT. Translating it yields CASSPRNAPDTQYF. Combining the CDR3 with reference TRBV9 and TRBJ2-3 gives the whole variable domain DSGVTQTPKHLITATGQRVTLRCSPRSGDLSVYWYQQSLDQGLQFLIQYYNGEERAKGNILERFSAQQFPDLHSELNLSSLELGDSALYFCASSPRNAPDTQYFGPGTRLTVL.

The V call is TRBV6-2 or TRBV6-3, the J call TRBJ2-2; a possible D gene is TRBD2 (5 bases). Trimming left V 1 base short and J 5 bases short, with 20 bases between. The CDR3 is 18 amino acids. The germline V gene has CDR1 MNHEY and CDR2 SVGEGT. Written as DNA, the CDR3 is TGTGCCAGCAGTTACTGGCAGCTGGGAGCCACGGGAACCGGGGAGCTGTTTTTT. This sequence encodes CASSYWQLGATGTGELFF.

The chain is built from TRBV7-9 and TRBJ1-2; TRBD1 is a possible D gene (6 bases). Trimming removed 1 base at V and 14 bases at J, with 23 bases between. This CDR3 spans 15 amino acids. Germline V gene data show CDR1 as SEHNR and CDR2 as FQNEAQ (reference sequence). The CDR3: CASSLGGGAHYGFTF. The CDR3 coding sequence is TGTGCCAGCAGCTTAGGTGGGGGCGCTCACTATGGCTTTACCTTC.

This clone was counted only a few times. This chain joins TRBV6-5 and TRBJ1-1; D is unclear. CDR1 is MNHEY and CDR2 is SVGAGI in the germline V gene. V lost 7 bases, J lost 2 bases, and 11 bases lay in between. This CDR3 comprises 13 residues. In nucleotides, the CDR3 is TGTGCCAGCAAGATTGGAGACAACACTGAAGCTTTCTTT. The encoded protein is CASKIGDNTEAFF.

The chain links TRBV19 to TRBJ1-4, with unresolved D. This CDR3 contains 12 residues. Trimming took off 5 bases at V and 13 bases at J, with 14 bases between the two ends. Germline CDR1 reads LNHDA; CDR2 reads SQIVND (reference sequence). The CDR3 loop is CASSAHRTLLFF. CDR3 bases: TGTGCCAGTAGTGCGCACCGGACCCTACTGTTTTTT.

The V and J genes are TRBV11-2 and TRBJ2-2; D is possibly TRBD1 (7 bases). The V end was cut by 2 bases, the J end by 3 bases, with 10 bases between. Germline CDR1 and CDR2: SGHAT and FQNNGV. The CDR3 loop spans 15 amino acids. CDR3 protein: CASSLSRGDTGELFF. The CDR3 DNA reads TGTGCCAGCAGCTTATCCAGGGGGGACACCGGGGAGCTGTTTTTT.

The chain couples TRBV7-9 to TRBJ2-1; 15 positions match TRBD2. The CDR3 consists of 17 residues. After removal of 5 bases from V and 7 bases from J, the junction contained 9 bases not matched to a gene. CDR1 is SEHNR and CDR2 is FQNEAQ in the germline V gene (reference sequence). CDR3 amino acids: CASSAWSGTSGGNEQFF. The DNA of the CDR3 is TGTGCCAGCAGCGCCTGGTCCGGGACTAGCGGGGGGAATGAGCAGTTCTTC.